The 8 T cell receptor beta chains below were found in one sample sequenced in a study of CD8+CD57+ T cells in acquired aplastic anemia. Genomic DNA was employed as the template in profiling TCR beta VDJ and CDR3. TCRdb re-called the reads with MiXCR, one entry per CDR3 protein. The sample shows 200,000 or so distinct CDR3 sequences, 55% to 70% of them seen only once. The specimen sequenced was sorted CD4+, CD8+, or CD8+CD57+ T cells (not recorded which) from PBMCs. The receptors shown here come from a human donor with severe aplastic anemia or a healthy control (not recorded which).

This clonotype was seen a few times. The J gene is TRBJ1-6, the V gene TRBV2; D might be TRBD1 (5 bases). Trimming pared 2 bases from V and 9 bases from J, leaving 17 bases between. Germline V CDR1 and CDR2: SNHLY, FYNNEI. The length of the CDR3 is 16 residues. CDR3 nucleotides: TGTGCCAGCAGTGAAAGGCTGGGGGGGAAAGGTTCACCCCTCCACTTT. Translation: CASSERLGGKGSPLHF.

This chain joins TRBV10-3 and TRBJ1-2; maybe TRBD1 (5 bases). The CDR3 has 16 residues. Germline lookup yields CDR1 ENHRY and CDR2 SYGVKD. Deletions cut 2 bases from V and 2 bases from J, with 15 bases between. CDR3 nucleotide sequence: TGTGCCATCAGTGAGCCGGTAGGGGCGGGGAACTATGGCTACACCTTC. Translating gives CAISEPVGAGNYGYTF.

This clonotype has only one observation. J is TRBJ1-3 and V is TRBV20-1; no clear D. The germline V gene has CDR1 DFQATT and CDR2 SNEGSKA (reference sequence). Trimming left V 3 bases short and J 4 bases short, with 4 bases between. This CDR3 has 11 residues. The CDR3 protein is CSARAGNTIYF. The CDR3 DNA sequence: TGCAGTGCTAGGGCCGGAAACACCATATATTTT.

The V gene is TRBV2, the J gene TRBJ2-6; the D gene is possibly TRBD2 (6 bases). V lost 4 bases and J lost 0, with 10 bases in between. Germline V gene sequence: CDR1 SNHLY, CDR2 FYNNEI. This CDR3 spans 16 amino acids. CDR3 protein: CASSVGLNSGANVLTF. CDR3 coding DNA: TGTGCCAGCAGTGTGGGACTTAACTCTGGGGCCAACGTCCTGACTTTC.

This clonotype was picked up one time. The V call is TRBV9, the J call TRBJ2-7; no clear D. Trimming removed 4 bases at V and 3 bases at J, with 11 bases between. The CDR3 sequence is 13 residues long. Germline loops: CDR1 SGDLS, CDR2 YYNGEE. CDR3 sequence reads: CASSSRIGYEQYF. The CDR3 DNA is TGTGCCAGCAGCTCCCGCATTGGCTACGAGCAGTACTTC.

This chain uses TRBV20-1 with TRBJ1-6, with no clear D. V gave up 3 bases and J gave up 7 bases, with 10 bases separating them. This CDR3 spans 13 amino acids. Per the germline V gene, CDR1 is DFQATT and CDR2 is SNEGSKA (reference sequence). CDR3 DNA: TGCAGTGCTAGTGAAAGGGTAAATTCACCCCTCCACTTT. It codes for CSASERVNSPLHF.

V usage is TRBV9 and J usage is TRBJ1-2; TRBD1 agrees at 9 bases. The CDR3 totals 15 residues. The ends lost 4 bases at V and 6 bases at J; junction bases unmatched: 10. From germline, CDR1 is SGDLS and CDR2 YYNGEE. The CDR3 coding sequence is TGTGCCAGCAGCCCCGGGACAGGGAGGATCAATGGCTACACCTTC. Protein product: CASSPGTGRINGYTF.

The J gene is TRBJ1-2, the V gene TRBV7-3; 8 bases match TRBD1. CDR1 and CDR2 (germline): SGHTA, FQGTGA. With V trimmed by 2 bases and J by 7 bases, 6 bases remained unmatched. This CDR3 has 14 amino acids. The CDR3 region has the DNA TGTGCCAGCAGCTTACAGGGGGCAGCGGGTGGCTACACCTTC. It specifies CASSLQGAAGGYTF.